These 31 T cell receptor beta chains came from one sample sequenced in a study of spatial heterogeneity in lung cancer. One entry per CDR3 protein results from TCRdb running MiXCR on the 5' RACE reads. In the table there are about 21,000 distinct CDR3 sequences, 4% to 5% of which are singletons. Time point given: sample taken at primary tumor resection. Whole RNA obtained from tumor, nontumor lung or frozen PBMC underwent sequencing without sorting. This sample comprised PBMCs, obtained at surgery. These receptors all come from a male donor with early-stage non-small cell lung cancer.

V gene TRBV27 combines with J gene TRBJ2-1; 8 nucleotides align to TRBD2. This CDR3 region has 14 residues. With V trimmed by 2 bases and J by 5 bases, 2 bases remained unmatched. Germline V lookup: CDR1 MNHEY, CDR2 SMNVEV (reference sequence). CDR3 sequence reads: CASSLAGGDNEQFF. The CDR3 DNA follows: TGTGCCAGCAGTTTAGCGGGAGGAGACAATGAGCAGTTCTTC.

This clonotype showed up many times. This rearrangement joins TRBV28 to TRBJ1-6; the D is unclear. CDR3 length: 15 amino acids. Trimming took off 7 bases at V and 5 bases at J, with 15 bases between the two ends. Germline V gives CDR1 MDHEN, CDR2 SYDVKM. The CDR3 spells CASTVPGQNNSPLHF. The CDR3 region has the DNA TGTGCCAGCACGGTCCCAGGCCAGAATAATTCACCCCTCCACTTT.

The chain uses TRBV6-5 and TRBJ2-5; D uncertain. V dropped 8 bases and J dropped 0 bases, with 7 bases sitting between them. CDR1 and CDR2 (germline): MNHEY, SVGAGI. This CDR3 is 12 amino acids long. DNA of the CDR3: TGTGCCAGCGGAAGGTACCAAGAGACCCAGTACTTC. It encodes CASGRYQETQYF.

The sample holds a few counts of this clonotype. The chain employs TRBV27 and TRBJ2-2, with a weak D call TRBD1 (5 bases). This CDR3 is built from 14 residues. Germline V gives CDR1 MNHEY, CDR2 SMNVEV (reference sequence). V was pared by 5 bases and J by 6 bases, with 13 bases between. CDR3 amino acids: CASSLRRVSGELFF. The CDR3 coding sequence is TGTGCCAGCAGTCTACGCAGGGTCTCCGGGGAGCTGTTTTTT.

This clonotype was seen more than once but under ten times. CDR3 in DNA: TGTGCCAGCAGTGCGCAACAGGGGACAGATACGCAGTATTTT. Translation: CASSAQQGTDTQYF. The gene calls are TRBV6-1 and TRBJ2-3, with 7 bases matching TRBD1. The ends lost 4 bases at V and 3 bases at J; junction bases unmatched: 4. The V gene's germline CDR1 is MNHNS and CDR2 SASEGT. This CDR3 comprises 14 residues.

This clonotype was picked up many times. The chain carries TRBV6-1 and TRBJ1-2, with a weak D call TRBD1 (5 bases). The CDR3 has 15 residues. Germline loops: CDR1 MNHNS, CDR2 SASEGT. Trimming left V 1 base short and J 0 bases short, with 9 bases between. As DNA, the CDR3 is TGTGCCAGCAGTGAAGGGGCAGGGTCTAACTATGGCTACACCTTC. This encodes CASSEGAGSNYGYTF.

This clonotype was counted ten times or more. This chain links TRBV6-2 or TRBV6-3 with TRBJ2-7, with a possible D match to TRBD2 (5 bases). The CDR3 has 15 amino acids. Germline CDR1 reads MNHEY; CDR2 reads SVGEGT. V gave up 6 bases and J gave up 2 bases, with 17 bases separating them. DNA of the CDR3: TGTGCCAGCAGCAAAACTAGTTGGACCGCCTACGAGCAGTACTTC. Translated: CASSKTSWTAYEQYF.

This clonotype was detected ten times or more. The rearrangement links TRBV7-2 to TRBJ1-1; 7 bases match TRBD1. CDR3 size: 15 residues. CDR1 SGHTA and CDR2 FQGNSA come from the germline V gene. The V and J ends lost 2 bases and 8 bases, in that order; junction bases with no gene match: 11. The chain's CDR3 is CASSLLRDSKLEAFF. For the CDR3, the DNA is TGTGCCAGCAGCTTATTAAGGGACAGTAAGTTAGAAGCTTTCTTT. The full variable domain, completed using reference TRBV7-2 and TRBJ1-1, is GAGVSQSPSNKVTEKGKDVELRCDPISGHTALYWYRQSLGQGLEFLIYFQGNSAPDKSGLPSDRFSAERTGGSVSTLTIQRTQQEDSAVYLCASSLLRDSKLEAFFGQGTRLTVV.

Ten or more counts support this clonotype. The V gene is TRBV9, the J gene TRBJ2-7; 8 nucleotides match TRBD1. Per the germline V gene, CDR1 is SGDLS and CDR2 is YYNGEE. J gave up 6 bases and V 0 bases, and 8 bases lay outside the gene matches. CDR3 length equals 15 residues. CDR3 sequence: CASSVGQGAQIEQYF. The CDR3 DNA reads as TGTGCCAGCAGCGTAGGGCAGGGGGCGCAGATCGAGCAGTACTTC.

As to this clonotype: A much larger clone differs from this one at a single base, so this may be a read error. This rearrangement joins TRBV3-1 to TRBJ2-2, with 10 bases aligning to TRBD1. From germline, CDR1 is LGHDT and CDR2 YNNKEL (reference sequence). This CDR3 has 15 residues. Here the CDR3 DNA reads TGTGCCAACAGCGCCGGGACAGGGGTAACCGGGGAGCTGTTTTTT. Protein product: CANSAGTGVTGELFF.

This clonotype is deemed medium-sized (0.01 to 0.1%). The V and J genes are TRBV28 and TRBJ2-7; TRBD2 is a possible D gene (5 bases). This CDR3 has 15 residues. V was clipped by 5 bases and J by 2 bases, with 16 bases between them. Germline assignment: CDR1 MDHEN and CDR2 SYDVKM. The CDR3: CASSVDGKATYEQYF. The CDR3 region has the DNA TGTGCCAGCAGTGTGGACGGGAAAGCCACCTACGAGCAGTACTTC.

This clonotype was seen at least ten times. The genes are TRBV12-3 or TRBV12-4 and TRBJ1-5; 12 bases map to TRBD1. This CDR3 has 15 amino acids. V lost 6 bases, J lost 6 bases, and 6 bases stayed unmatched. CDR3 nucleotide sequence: TGTGCCAGCAGCCTGGGACAGGGGGCAGGTCAGCCCCAGCATTTT. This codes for CASSLGQGAGQPQHF.

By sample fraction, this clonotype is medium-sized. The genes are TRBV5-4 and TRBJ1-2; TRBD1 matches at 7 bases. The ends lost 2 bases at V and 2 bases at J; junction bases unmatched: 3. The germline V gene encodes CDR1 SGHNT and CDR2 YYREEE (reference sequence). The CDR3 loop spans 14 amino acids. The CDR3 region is CASSFVDRNYGYTF. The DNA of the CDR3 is TGTGCCAGCAGCTTTGTGGACAGGAACTATGGCTACACCTTC.

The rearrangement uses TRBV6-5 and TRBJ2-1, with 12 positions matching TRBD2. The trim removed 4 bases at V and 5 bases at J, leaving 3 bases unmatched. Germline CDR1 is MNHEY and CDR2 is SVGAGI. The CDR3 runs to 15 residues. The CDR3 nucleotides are TGTGCCAGCAGTTTTTGGACTAGCGGGAACAATGAGCAGTTCTTC. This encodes CASSFWTSGNNEQFF.

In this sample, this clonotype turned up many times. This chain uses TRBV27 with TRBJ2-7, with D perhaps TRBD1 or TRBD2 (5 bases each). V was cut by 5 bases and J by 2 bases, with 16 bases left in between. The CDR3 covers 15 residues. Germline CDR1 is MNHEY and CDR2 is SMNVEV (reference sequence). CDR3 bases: TGTGCCAGCAGTCTAACGAGGGGAAGAACCTACGAGCAGTACTTC. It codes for CASSLTRGRTYEQYF.

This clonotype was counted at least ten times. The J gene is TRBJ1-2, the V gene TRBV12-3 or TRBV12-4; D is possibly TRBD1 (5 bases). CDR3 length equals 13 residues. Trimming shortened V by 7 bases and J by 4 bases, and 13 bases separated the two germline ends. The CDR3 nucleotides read TGTGCCAGCATCCGAAGGGGAGTCTATGGCTACACCTTC. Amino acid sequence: CASIRRGVYGYTF.

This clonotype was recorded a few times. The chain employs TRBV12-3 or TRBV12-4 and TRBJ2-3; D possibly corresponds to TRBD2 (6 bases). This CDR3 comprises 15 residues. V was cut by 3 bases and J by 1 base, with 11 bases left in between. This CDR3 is CASSLEGSGTDTQYF. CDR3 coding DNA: TGTGCCAGCAGTTTGGAGGGGTCTGGCACAGATACGCAGTATTTT.

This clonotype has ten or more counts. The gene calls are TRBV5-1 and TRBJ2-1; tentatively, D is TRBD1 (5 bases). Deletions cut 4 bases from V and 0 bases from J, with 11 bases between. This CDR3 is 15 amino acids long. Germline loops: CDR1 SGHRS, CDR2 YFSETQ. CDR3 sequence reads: CASSRQWSSYNEQFF. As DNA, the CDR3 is TGCGCCAGCAGCAGACAGTGGAGCTCCTACAATGAGCAGTTCTTC.

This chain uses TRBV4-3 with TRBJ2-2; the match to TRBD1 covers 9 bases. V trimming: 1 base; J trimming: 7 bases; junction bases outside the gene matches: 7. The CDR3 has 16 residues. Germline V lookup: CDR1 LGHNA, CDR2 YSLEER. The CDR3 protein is CASSQAAGQGDGELFF. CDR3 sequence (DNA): TGCGCCAGCAGCCAAGCCGCGGGACAGGGTGACGGGGAGCTGTTTTTT.

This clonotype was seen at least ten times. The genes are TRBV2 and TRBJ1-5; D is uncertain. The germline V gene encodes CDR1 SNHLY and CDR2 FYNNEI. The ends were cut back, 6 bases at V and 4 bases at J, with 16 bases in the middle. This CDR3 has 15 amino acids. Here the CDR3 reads CASSLRTRTNQPQHF. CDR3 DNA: TGTGCCAGCAGCCTAAGGACGCGTACTAATCAGCCCCAGCATTTT.

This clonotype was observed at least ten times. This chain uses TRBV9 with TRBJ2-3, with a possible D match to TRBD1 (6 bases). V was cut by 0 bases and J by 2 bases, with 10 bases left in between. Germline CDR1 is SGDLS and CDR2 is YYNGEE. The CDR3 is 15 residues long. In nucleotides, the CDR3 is TGTGCCAGCAGCGTAGCTACAGGGAACACAGATACGCAGTATTTT. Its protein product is CASSVATGNTDTQYF.

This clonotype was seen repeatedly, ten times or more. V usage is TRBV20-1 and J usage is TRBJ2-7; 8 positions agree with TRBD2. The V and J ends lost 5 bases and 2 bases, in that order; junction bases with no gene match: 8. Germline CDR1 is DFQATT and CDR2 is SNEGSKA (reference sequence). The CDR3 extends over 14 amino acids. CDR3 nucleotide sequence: TGCAGTGCTTCCAAGCGGGAGTCCCCCTACGAGCAGTACTTC. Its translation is CSASKRESPYEQYF.

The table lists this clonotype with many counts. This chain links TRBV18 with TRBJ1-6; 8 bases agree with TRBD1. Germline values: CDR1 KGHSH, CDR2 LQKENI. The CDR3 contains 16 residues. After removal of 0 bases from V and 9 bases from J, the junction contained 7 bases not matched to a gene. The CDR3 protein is CASSPPSGGKGSPLHF. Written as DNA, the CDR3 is TGTGCCAGCTCACCACCGTCAGGGGGCAAAGGTTCACCCCTCCACTTT. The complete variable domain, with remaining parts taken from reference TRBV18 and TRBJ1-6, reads NAGVMQNPRHLVRRRGQEARLRCSPMKGHSHVYWYRQLPEEGLKFMVYLQKENIIDESGMPKERFSAEFPKEGPSILRIQQVVRGDSAAYFCASSPPSGGKGSPLHFGNGTRLTVT.

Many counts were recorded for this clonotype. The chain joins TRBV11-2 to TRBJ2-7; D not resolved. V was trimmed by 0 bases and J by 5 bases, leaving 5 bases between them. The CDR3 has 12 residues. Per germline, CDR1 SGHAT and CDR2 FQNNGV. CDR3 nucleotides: TGTGCCAGCAGCTTAGATTCCCACGAGCAGTACTTC. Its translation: CASSLDSHEQYF. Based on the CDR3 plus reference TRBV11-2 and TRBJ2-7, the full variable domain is EAGVAQSPRYKIIEKRQSVAFWCNPISGHATLYWYQQILGQGPKLLIQFQNNGVVDDSQLPKDRFSAERLKGVDSTLKIQPAKLEDSAVYLCASSLDSHEQYFGPGTRLTVT.

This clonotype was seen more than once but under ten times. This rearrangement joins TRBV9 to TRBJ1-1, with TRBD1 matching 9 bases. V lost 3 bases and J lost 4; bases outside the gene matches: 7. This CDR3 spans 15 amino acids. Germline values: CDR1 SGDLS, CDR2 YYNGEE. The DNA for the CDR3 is TGTGCCAGCAGCGCGGAGGACAGGGGAGGCACTGAAGCTTTCTTT. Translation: CASSAEDRGGTEAFF.

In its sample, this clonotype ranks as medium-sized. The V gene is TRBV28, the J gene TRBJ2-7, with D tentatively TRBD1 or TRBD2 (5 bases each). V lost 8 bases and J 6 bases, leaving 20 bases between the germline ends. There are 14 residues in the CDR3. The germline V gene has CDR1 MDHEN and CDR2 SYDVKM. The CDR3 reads CASHIETGGSEQYF. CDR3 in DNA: TGTGCCAGCCACATAGAGACTGGGGGATCCGAGCAGTACTTC.

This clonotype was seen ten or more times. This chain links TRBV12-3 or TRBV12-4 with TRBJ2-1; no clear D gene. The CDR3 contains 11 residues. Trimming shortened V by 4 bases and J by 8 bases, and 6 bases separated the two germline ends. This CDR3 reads CASSSVDEQFF. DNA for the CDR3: TGTGCCAGCAGTTCTGTCGATGAGCAGTTCTTC.

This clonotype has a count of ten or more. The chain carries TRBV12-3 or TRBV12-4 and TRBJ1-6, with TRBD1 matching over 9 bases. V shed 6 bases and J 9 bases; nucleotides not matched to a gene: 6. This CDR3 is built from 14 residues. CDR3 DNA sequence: TGTGCCAGCAGAGTACAGGGGGCTGGTTCACCCCTCCACTTT. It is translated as CASRVQGAGSPLHF.

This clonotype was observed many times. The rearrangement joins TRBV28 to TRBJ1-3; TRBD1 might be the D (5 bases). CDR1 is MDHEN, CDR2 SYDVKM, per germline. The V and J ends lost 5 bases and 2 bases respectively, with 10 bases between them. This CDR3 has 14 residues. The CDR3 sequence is CASSVRGAGNTIYF. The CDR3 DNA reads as TGTGCCAGCAGTGTAAGGGGCGCTGGAAACACCATATATTTT.

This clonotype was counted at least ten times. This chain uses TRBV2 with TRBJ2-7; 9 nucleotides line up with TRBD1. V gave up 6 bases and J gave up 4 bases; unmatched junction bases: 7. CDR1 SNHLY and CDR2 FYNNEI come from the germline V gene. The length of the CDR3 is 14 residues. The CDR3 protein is CASSASQGAYEQYF. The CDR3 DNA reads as TGTGCCAGCAGCGCCTCACAGGGGGCTTACGAGCAGTACTTC.

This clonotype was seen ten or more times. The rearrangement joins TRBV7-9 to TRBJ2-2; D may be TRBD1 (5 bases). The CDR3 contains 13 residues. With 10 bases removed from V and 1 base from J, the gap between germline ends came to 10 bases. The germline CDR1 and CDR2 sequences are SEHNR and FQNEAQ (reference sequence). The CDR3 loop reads CAKPQGNTGELFF. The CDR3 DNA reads TGTGCCAAGCCTCAGGGGAACACCGGGGAGCTGTTTTTT.